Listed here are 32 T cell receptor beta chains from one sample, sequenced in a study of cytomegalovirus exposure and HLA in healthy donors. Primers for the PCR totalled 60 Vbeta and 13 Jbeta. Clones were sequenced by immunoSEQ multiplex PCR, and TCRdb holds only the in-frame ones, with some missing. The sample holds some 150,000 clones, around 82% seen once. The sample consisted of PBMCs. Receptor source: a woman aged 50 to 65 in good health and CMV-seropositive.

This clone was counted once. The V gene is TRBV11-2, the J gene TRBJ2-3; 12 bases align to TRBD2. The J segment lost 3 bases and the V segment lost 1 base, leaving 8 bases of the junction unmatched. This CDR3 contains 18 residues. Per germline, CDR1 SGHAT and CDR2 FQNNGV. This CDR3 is CASSLVPSSGGVTDTQYF. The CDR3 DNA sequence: TGTGCCAGCAGCTTAGTCCCCTCTAGCGGGGGGGTAACAGATACGCAGTATTTT.

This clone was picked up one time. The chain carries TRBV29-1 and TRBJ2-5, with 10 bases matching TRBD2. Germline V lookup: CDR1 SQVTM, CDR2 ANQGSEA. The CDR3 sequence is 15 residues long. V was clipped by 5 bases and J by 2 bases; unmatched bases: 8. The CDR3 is CSVLDSGGPQETQYF. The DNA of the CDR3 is TGCAGCGTTTTGGATAGCGGGGGGCCTCAAGAGACCCAGTACTTC.

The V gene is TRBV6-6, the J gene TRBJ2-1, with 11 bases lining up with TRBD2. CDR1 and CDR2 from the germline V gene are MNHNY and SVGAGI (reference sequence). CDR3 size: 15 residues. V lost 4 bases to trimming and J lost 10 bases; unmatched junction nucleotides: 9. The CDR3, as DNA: TGTGCCAGCAGTTCCCAATCTAGCGGGGGGTGGGAGCAGTTCTTC. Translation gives CASSSQSSGGWEQFF.

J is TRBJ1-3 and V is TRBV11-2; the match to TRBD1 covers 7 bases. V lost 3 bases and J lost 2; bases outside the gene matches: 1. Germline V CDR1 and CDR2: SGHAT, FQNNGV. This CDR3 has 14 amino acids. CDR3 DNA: TGTGCCAGCAGCTTTACAGGGGCTGGAAACACCATATATTTT. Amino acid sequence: CASSFTGAGNTIYF. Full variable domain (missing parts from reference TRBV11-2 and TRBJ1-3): EAGVAQSPRYKIIEKRQSVAFWCNPISGHATLYWYQQILGQGPKLLIQFQNNGVVDDSQLPKDRFSAERLKGVDSTLKIQPAKLEDSAVYLCASSFTGAGNTIYFGEGSWLTVV.

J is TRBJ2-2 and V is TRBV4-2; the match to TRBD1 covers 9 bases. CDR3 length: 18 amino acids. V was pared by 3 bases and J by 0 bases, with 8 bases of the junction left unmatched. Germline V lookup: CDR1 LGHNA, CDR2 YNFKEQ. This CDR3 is CASSHGTGLSSNTGELFF. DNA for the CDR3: TGTGCCAGCAGCCACGGGACAGGGCTGTCCTCGAACACCGGGGAGCTGTTTTTT.

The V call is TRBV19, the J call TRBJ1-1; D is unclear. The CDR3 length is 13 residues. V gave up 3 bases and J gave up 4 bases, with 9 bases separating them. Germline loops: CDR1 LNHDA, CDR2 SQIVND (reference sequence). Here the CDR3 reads CASSMRPTTEAFF. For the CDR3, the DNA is TGTGCCAGTAGTATGAGGCCAACCACTGAAGCTTTCTTT. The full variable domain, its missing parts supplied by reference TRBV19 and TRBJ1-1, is DGGITQSPKYLFRKEGQNVTLSCEQNLNHDAMYWYRQDPGQGLRLIYYSQIVNDFQKGDIAEGYSVSREKKESFPLTVTSAQKNPTAFYLCASSMRPTTEAFFGQGTRLTVV.

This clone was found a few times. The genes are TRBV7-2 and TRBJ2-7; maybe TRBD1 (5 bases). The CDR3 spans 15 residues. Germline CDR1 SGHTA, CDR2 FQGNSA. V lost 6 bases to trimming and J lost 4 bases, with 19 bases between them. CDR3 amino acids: CASRFGENYRYEQYF. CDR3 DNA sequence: TGTGCCAGCAGGTTTGGAGAAAACTACAGGTACGAGCAGTACTTC.

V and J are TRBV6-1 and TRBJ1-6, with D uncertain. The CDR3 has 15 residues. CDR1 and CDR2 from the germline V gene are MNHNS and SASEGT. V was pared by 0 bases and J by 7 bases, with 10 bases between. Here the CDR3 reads CASSEAVGRNSPLHF. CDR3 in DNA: TGTGCCAGCAGTGAAGCAGTTGGTAGAAATTCACCCCTCCACTTT.

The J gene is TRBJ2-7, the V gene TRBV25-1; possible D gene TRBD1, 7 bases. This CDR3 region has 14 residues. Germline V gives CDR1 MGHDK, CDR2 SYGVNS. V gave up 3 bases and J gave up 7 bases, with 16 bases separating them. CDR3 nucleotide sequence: TGTGCCAGCAGTGACCGGACAGGCCGGGGGGAGCAGTACTTC. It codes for CASSDRTGRGEQYF.

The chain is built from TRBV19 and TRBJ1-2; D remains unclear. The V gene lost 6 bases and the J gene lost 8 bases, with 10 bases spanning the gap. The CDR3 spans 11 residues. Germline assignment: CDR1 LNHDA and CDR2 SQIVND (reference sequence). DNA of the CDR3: TGTGCCAGTAGCAGAGGGTTAGGCTACACCTTC. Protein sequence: CASSRGLGYTF.

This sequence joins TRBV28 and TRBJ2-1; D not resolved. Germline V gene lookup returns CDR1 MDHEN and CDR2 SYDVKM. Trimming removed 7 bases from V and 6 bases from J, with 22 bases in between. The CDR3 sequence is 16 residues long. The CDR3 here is CASTLILSARTNEQFF. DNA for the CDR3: TGTGCCAGCACTCTGATCCTGTCGGCTAGAACCAATGAGCAGTTCTTC.

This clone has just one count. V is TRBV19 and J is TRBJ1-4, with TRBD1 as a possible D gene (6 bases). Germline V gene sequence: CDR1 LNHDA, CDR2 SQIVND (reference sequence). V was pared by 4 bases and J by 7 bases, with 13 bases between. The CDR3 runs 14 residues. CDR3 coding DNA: TGTGCCAGTAGTACGAGGACAGTTACTGAAAAACTGTTTTTT. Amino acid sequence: CASSTRTVTEKLFF. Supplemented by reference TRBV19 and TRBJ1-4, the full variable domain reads DGGITQSPKYLFRKEGQNVTLSCEQNLNHDAMYWYRQDPGQGLRLIYYSQIVNDFQKGDIAEGYSVSREKKESFPLTVTSAQKNPTAFYLCASSTRTVTEKLFFGSGTQLSVL.

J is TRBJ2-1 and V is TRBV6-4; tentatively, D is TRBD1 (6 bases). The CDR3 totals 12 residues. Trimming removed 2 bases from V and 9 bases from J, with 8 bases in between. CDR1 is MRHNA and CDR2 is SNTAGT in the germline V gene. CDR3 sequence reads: CASSDGGVEQFF. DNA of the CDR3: TGTGCCAGCAGTGACGGGGGCGTTGAGCAGTTCTTC.

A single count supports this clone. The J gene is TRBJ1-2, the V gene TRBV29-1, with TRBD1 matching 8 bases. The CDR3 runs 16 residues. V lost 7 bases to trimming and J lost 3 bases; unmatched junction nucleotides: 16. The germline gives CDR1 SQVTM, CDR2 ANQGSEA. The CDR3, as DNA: TGCAGCGCCCATCCCGTCAGGGGGCTTGAAGACTATGGCTACACCTTC. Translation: CSAHPVRGLEDYGYTF.

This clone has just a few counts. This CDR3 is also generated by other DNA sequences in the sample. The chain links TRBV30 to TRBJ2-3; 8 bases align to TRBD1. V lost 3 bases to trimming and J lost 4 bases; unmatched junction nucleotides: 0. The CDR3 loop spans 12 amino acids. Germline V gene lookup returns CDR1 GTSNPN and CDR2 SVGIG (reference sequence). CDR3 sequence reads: CAWSRGPDTQYF. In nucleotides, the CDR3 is TGTGCCTGGAGCAGGGGGCCAGATACGCAGTATTTT.

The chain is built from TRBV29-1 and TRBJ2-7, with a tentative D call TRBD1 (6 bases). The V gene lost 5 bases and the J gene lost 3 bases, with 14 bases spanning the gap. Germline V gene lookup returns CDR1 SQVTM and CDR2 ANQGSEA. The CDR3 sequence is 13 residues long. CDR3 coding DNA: TGCAGCGTTCAAGGACAGACATACTACGAGCAGTACTTC. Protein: CSVQGQTYYEQYF.

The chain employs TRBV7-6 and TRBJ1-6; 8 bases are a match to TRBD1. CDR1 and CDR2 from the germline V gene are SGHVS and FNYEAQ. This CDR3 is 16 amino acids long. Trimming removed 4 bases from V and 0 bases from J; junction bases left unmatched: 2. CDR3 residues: CASSWTGSSYNSPLHF. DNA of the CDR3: TGTGCCAGCAGCTGGACAGGGAGCTCCTATAATTCACCCCTCCACTTT.

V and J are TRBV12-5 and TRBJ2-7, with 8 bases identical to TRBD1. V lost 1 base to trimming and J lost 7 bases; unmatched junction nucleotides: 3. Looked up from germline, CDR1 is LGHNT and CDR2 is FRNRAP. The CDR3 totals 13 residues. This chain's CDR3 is CASGLGTGNEQYF. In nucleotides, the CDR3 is TGTGCTAGTGGTTTGGGGACAGGGAATGAGCAGTACTTC.

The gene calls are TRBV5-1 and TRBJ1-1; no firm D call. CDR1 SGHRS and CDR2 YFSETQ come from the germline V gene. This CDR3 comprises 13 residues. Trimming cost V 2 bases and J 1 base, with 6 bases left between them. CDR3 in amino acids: CASSFGPNTEAFF. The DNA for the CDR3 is TGCGCCAGCAGCTTTGGCCCGAACACTGAAGCTTTCTTT.

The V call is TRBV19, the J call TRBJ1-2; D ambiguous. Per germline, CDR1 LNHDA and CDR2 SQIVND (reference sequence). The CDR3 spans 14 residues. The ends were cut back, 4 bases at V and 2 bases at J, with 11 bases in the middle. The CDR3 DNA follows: TGTGCCAGTAGTACCTGGACGGGGAACTATGGCTACACCTTC. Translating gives CASSTWTGNYGYTF.

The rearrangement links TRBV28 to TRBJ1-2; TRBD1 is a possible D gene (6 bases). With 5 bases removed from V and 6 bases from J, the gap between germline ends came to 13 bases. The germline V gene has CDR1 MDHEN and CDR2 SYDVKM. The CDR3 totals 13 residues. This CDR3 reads CASSADRLNGYTF. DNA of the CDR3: TGTGCCAGCAGTGCCGACAGGCTCAATGGCTACACCTTC.

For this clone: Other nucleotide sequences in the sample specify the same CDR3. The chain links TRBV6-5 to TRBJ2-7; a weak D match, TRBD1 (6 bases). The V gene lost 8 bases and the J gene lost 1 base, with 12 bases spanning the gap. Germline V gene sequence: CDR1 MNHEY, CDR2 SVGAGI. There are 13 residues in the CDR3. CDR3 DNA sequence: TGTGCCAGCCGAGGGGGTTCGTCCTACGAGCAGTACTTC. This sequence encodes CASRGGSSYEQYF.

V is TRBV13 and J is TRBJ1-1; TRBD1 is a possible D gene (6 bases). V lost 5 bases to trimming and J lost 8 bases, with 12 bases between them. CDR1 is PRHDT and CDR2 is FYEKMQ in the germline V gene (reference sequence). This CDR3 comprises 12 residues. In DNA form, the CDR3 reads TGTGCCAGCAGCCCCCGGCAGGGGGAAGCTTTCTTT. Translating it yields CASSPRQGEAFF.

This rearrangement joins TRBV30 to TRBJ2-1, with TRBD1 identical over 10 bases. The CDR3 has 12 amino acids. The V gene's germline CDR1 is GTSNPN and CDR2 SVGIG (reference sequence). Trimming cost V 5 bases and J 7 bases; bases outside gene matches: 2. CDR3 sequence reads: CAWGQGVNEQFF. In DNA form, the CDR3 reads TGTGCCTGGGGACAGGGGGTTAATGAGCAGTTCTTC. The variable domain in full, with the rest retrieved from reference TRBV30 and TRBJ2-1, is SQTIHQWPATLVQPVGSPLSLECTVEGTSNPNLYWYRQAAGRGLQLLFYSVGIGQISSEVPQNLSASRPQDRQFILSSKKLLLSDSGFYLCAWGQGVNEQFFGPGTRLTVL.

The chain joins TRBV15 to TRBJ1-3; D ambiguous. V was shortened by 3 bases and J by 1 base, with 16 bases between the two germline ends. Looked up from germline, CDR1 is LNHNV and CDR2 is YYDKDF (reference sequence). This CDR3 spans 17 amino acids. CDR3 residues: CATSRPAESGSGNTIYF. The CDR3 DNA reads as TGTGCCACCAGCAGGCCTGCGGAGTCGGGGTCTGGAAACACCATATATTTT.

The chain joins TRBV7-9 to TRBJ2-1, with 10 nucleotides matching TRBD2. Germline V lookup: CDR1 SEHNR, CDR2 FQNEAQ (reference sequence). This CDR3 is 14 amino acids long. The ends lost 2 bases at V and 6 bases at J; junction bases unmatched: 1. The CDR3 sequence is CASSLSGGANEQFF. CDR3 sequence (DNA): TGTGCCAGCAGCTTAAGCGGGGGGGCCAATGAGCAGTTCTTC. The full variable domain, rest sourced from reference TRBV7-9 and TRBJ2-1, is DTGVSQNPRHKITKRGQNVTFRCDPISEHNRLYWYRQTLGQGPEFLTYFQNEAQLEKSRLLSDRFSAERPKGSFSTLEIQRTEQGDSAMYLCASSLSGGANEQFFGPGTRLTVL.

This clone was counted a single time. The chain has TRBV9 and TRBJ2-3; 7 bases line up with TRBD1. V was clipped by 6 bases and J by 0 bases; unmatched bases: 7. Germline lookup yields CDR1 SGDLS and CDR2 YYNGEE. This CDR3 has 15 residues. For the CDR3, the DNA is TGTGCCAGCACCGGGACAGCCTCTAGCACAGATACGCAGTATTTT. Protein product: CASTGTASSTDTQYF.

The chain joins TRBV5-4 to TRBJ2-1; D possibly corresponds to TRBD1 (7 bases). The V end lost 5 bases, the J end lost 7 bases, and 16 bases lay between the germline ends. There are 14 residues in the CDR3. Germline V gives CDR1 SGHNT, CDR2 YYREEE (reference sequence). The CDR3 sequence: CASSLRAGGNEQFF. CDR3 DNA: TGTGCCAGCAGTTTGAGGGCAGGGGGGAATGAGCAGTTCTTC.

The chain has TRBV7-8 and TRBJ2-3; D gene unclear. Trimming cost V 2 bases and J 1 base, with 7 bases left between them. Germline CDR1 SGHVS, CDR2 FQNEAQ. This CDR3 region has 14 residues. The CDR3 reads CASSLTGRTDTQYF. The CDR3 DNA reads TGTGCCAGCAGCTTAACTGGTCGCACAGATACGCAGTATTTT.

The CDR3: CASSFYRGSTDTQYF. CDR3 nucleotide sequence: TGTGCCAGCAGCTTCTACAGGGGGAGCACAGATACGCAGTATTTT. The genes are TRBV13 and TRBJ2-3, with 8 bases identical to TRBD1. Germline CDR1 PRHDT, CDR2 FYEKMQ (reference sequence). The CDR3 length is 15 residues. With V trimmed by 3 bases and J by 0 bases, 2 bases remained unmatched.

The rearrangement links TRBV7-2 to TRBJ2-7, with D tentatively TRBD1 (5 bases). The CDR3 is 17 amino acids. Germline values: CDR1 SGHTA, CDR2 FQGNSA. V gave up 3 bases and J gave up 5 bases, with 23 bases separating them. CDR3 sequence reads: CASSFGQGRTPANEQYF. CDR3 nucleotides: TGTGCCAGCAGCTTCGGGCAGGGCCGCACCCCCGCTAACGAGCAGTACTTC.

Written as DNA, the CDR3 is TGTGCCTGGAGTCGACAGGGCTCTGGGGCCAACGTCCTGACTTTC. This translates into CAWSRQGSGANVLTF. The chain has TRBV30 and TRBJ2-6; TRBD1 matches 7 bases. With 2 bases clipped from V and 0 bases from J, the junction kept 1 base outside the gene matches. Germline values: CDR1 GTSNPN, CDR2 SVGIG (reference sequence). The CDR3 contains 15 residues.